This entry lists 28 T cell receptor beta chains sequenced from one sample in a study of T-cell memory formation after mild COVID-19. Each CDR3 protein is one row after TCRdb ran MiXCR on the 5' RACE reads. The sample lists roughly 610,000 distinct CDR3 sequences; around a sixth were seen once. The sample was PBMCs or a T cell subset sorted from them (not recorded which). The source of these receptors is an adult woman who had mild COVID-19 (a few samples of this study predate the infection). Cell type and time point are not known.

The rearrangement joins TRBV18 to TRBJ2-7; TRBD1 matches 11 bases. V dropped 6 bases and J dropped 5; count of bases not matched to a gene: 6. The germline CDR1 and CDR2 sequences are KGHSH and LQKENI. The CDR3 loop spans 14 amino acids. CDR3 protein: CASSGQGAVHEQYF. The CDR3 DNA follows: TGTGCCAGCTCTGGACAGGGGGCCGTTCACGAGCAGTACTTC. The full variable domain, with the rest looked up from reference TRBV18 and TRBJ2-7, is NAGVMQNPRHLVRRRGQEARLRCSPMKGHSHVYWYRQLPEEGLKFMVYLQKENIIDESGMPKERFSAEFPKEGPSILRIQQVVRGDSAAYFCASSGQGAVHEQYFGPGTRLTVT.

This chain joins TRBV20-1 and TRBJ2-3, with 7 nucleotides matching TRBD2. The CDR3 is 13 amino acids. V shed 0 bases and J 5 bases; nucleotides not matched to a gene: 2. Germline CDR1 and CDR2: DFQATT and SNEGSKA (reference sequence). The CDR3 protein is CSARDGLEDTQYF. CDR3 bases: TGCAGTGCTAGAGACGGACTAGAAGATACGCAGTATTTT.

J is TRBJ1-1 and V is TRBV29-1, with D possibly matching TRBD1 (6 bases). The CDR3 consists of 14 residues. Looked up from germline, CDR1 is SQVTM and CDR2 is ANQGSEA. Trimming removed 5 bases from V and 3 bases from J, with 16 bases in between. CDR3 coding DNA: TGCAGCGTTACCGGGGGGGGCGGATACACTGAAGCTTTCTTT. Translated: CSVTGGGGYTEAFF.

The CDR3 coding sequence is TGTGCCAGCTCACCAAGTAAGGGAACGTCACCCCTCCACTTT. Translation gives CASSPSKGTSPLHF. The genes are TRBV18 and TRBJ1-6; D is ambiguous. Germline CDR1 and CDR2: KGHSH and LQKENI. V dropped 2 bases and J dropped 10 bases, with 12 bases sitting between them. This CDR3 is 14 amino acids long.

This chain links TRBV11-3 with TRBJ1-1; D possibly corresponds to TRBD1 (5 bases). V lost 6 bases and J lost 7, with 9 bases in between. The CDR3 length is 11 residues. Germline CDR1 is SGHNT and CDR2 is YENEEA. CDR3 nucleotide sequence: TGTGCCAGCAGGGGGACGAGTGAAGCTTTCTTT. This encodes CASRGTSEAFF.

The chain carries TRBV12-3 or TRBV12-4 and TRBJ2-7; D unclear. V shed 3 bases and J shed 4 bases, with 7 bases lying between them. The CDR3 has 12 residues. CDR3 nucleotide sequence: TGTGCCAGCAGTTTGCCCCGGTACGAGCAGTACTTC. Translated: CASSLPRYEQYF.

The chain carries TRBV28 and TRBJ2-3; perhaps D is TRBD1 or TRBD2 (6 bases each). This CDR3 spans 16 amino acids. Germline CDR1 and CDR2: MDHEN and SYDVKM. Trimming cost V 4 bases and J 1 base, with 15 bases left between them. The CDR3: CASSSPTGAGTDTQYF. Here the CDR3 DNA reads TGTGCCAGCAGTTCCCCTACGGGGGCTGGCACAGATACGCAGTATTTT.

There are a few counts of this clonotype. The chain combines TRBV7-2 with TRBJ2-3; D is possibly TRBD1 (5 bases). Trimming removed 5 bases at V and 2 bases at J, with 17 bases between. Germline V CDR1 and CDR2: SGHTA, FQGNSA. The CDR3 length is 16 residues. The CDR3 nucleotides read TGTGCCAGCAGCCAGCAGGGTGTCGGCAACACAGATACGCAGTATTTT. This codes for CASSQQGVGNTDTQYF.

This clonotype has a handful of counts. This rearrangement joins TRBV7-2 to TRBJ2-1, with 13 bases identical to TRBD2. V was clipped by 5 bases and J by 5 bases; unmatched bases: 9. Germline values: CDR1 SGHTA, CDR2 FQGNSA. This CDR3 spans 17 amino acids. CDR3 residues: CASSTRTSGRGHNEQFF. The CDR3 bases are TGTGCCAGCAGCACCAGGACTAGCGGGAGAGGTCACAATGAGCAGTTCTTC.

Many counts were recorded for this clonotype. The rearrangement links TRBV7-2 to TRBJ2-3; weak D call: TRBD2 (5 bases). The CDR3 length is 15 residues. Germline lookup yields CDR1 SGHTA and CDR2 FQGNSA. V dropped 0 bases and J dropped 3 bases, with 10 bases sitting between them. CDR3 nucleotide sequence: TGTGCCAGCAGCTTAGCTGTAGGGAGAACAGATACGCAGTATTTT. Protein product: CASSLAVGRTDTQYF.

The gene calls are TRBV6-2 or TRBV6-3 and TRBJ1-3; D gene ambiguous. This CDR3 comprises 14 residues. Germline V gives CDR1 MNHEY, CDR2 SVGEGT. The ends were cut back, 2 bases at V and 0 bases at J, with 5 bases in the middle. CDR3 in DNA: TGTGCCAGCAGTTACGAGAGCTCTGGAAACACCATATATTTT. Amino acids: CASSYESSGNTIYF.

The sample holds many counts of this clonotype. This chain links TRBV7-8 with TRBJ2-1; 7 nucleotides line up with TRBD2. The trim removed 5 bases at V and 4 bases at J, leaving 2 bases unmatched. Germline CDR1 SGHVS, CDR2 FQNEAQ. The CDR3 has 13 residues. As DNA, the CDR3 is TGTGCCAGCAGCCCCGGGGGGTACAATGAGCAGTTCTTC. It translates to CASSPGGYNEQFF.

This clonotype was seen ten or more times. Written as DNA, the CDR3 is TGTGCCAGCAGCCGGGGGAGTAACTATGGCTACACCTTC. Its protein product is CASSRGSNYGYTF. V is TRBV4-2 and J is TRBJ1-2; D might be TRBD1 (5 bases). This CDR3 is built from 13 residues. The V gene's germline CDR1 is LGHNA and CDR2 YNFKEQ. V lost 4 bases and J lost 1, with 7 bases in between.

V is TRBV6-5 and J is TRBJ1-6, with D uncertain. This CDR3 spans 15 amino acids. V dropped 5 bases and J dropped 5 bases, with 13 bases sitting between them. Germline-derived CDR1 and CDR2 are MNHEY and SVGAGI. DNA of the CDR3: TGTGCCAGCAGTGTGGAGGGTACTAATAATTCACCCCTCCACTTT. Protein sequence: CASSVEGTNNSPLHF.

The sample holds a few counts of this clonotype. This rearrangement joins TRBV20-1 to TRBJ2-1; TRBD2 agrees at 8 bases. The germline V gene encodes CDR1 DFQATT and CDR2 SNEGSKA (reference sequence). CDR3 length equals 15 residues. V gave up 3 bases and J gave up 0 bases; unmatched junction bases: 4. In DNA form, the CDR3 reads TGCAGTGCTAGCGGGAGGGCTAGCTCCTACAATGAGCAGTTCTTC. Translating gives CSASGRASSYNEQFF.

In its sample, this clonotype was seen many times. CDR3 region: CASRFRTGPYEQYF. In DNA, the CDR3 is TGTGCCAGCAGATTCCGGACAGGGCCCTACGAGCAGTACTTC. The J gene is TRBJ2-7, the V gene TRBV12-3 or TRBV12-4; 8 bases map to TRBD1. Trimming removed 6 bases from V and 2 bases from J; junction bases left unmatched: 6. CDR3 length equals 14 residues.

The chain combines TRBV7-2 with TRBJ2-7; D may be TRBD2 (6 bases). Germline loops: CDR1 SGHTA, CDR2 FQGNSA. The CDR3 length is 15 residues. Trimming removed 2 bases from V and 4 bases from J, with 15 bases in between. The CDR3 bases are TGTGCCAGCAGCTTACTGGGGGGATTCTCGTACGAGCAGTACTTC. This gives the protein CASSLLGGFSYEQYF.

This clonotype was detected a few times. The rearrangement joins TRBV7-9 to TRBJ1-2; 10 nucleotides line up with TRBD1. V was clipped by 1 base and J by 8 bases; unmatched bases: 4. From germline, CDR1 is SEHNR and CDR2 FQNEAQ (reference sequence). CDR3 length: 14 residues. CDR3 sequence (DNA): TGTGCCAGCAGCTTAGGACGGGACAGGGGCGGCTACACCTTC. It specifies CASSLGRDRGGYTF.

The chain is built from TRBV15 and TRBJ2-5; D not certain. The V gene lost 6 bases and the J gene lost 5 bases, with 7 bases spanning the gap. The CDR3 has 11 amino acids. The germline V gene has CDR1 LNHNV and CDR2 YYDKDF (reference sequence). CDR3 DNA: TGTGCCACCAGGAGATTCGAGACCCAGTACTTC. Its protein is CATRRFETQYF.

This sequence joins TRBV12-3 or TRBV12-4 and TRBJ2-1; 9 bases fit TRBD2. The CDR3 length is 15 residues. Trimming took 11 bases from V and 0 from J; bases not matched to a gene: 8. The CDR3 DNA follows: TGTGCCTCGGTCGCGGGAGGGAGCTCCTACAATGAGCAGTTCTTC. This sequence encodes CASVAGGSSYNEQFF.

The chain uses TRBV24-1 and TRBJ2-2, with D perhaps matching TRBD1 (6 bases). The CDR3 consists of 15 residues. Deletions cut 4 bases from V and 6 bases from J, with 14 bases between. CDR1 and CDR2 (germline): KGHDR, SFDVKD. CDR3 nucleotide sequence: TGTGCCACCAGTGAATCAGGGGTGAGGCCCGGGGAGCTGTTTTTT. Protein: CATSESGVRPGELFF.

In DNA, the CDR3 is TGCAGCGTTGAGCTGTCTAGCGGGGGTTACAATGAGCAGTTCTTC. Its translation: CSVELSSGGYNEQFF. The V and J genes are TRBV29-1 and TRBJ2-1; 10 bases match TRBD2. The CDR3 extends over 15 amino acids. V was clipped by 3 bases and J by 4 bases; unmatched bases: 6. Germline V gene lookup returns CDR1 SQVTM and CDR2 ANQGSEA.

This clonotype was found a few times. This chain links TRBV7-2 with TRBJ2-5; D gene ambiguous. V was clipped by 6 bases and J by 2 bases, with 10 bases between them. This CDR3 comprises 13 residues. Germline-derived CDR1 and CDR2 are SGHTA and FQGNSA. CDR3 loop: CASRRTGQETQYF. CDR3 nucleotides: TGTGCCAGCAGAAGAACCGGGCAAGAGACCCAGTACTTC.

The chain recombines TRBV24-1 with TRBJ2-1; D is perhaps TRBD1 (6 bases). Germline values: CDR1 KGHDR, CDR2 SFDVKD. Trimming removed 9 bases at V and 4 bases at J, with 15 bases between. The CDR3 spans 14 residues. In DNA form, the CDR3 reads TGTGCCACCGAAGGAGTGGGGGCGTACAATGAGCAGTTCTTC. This sequence encodes CATEGVGAYNEQFF.

The J gene is TRBJ1-1, the V gene TRBV12-3 or TRBV12-4; D gene unclear. The length of the CDR3 is 13 residues. Between the trimmed V and J ends, which lost 4 bases and 1 base, there was a span of 7 bases. The CDR3 DNA reads TGTGCCAGCAGTTCCTACAAGAACACTGAAGCTTTCTTT. Translated: CASSSYKNTEAFF.

In its sample, this clonotype was seen a few times. This rearrangement joins TRBV5-6 to TRBJ2-3; the D is unclear. The CDR3 totals 12 residues. V lost 2 bases and J 6 bases, leaving 7 bases between the germline ends. Germline V gives CDR1 SGHDT, CDR2 YYEEEE. The CDR3 reads CASSFFSDTQYF. The CDR3 DNA sequence: TGTGCCAGCAGCTTCTTCTCGGATACGCAGTATTTT.

V usage is TRBV11-3 and J usage is TRBJ1-2; D is possibly TRBD1 (5 bases). V was trimmed by 4 bases and J by 0 bases, leaving 12 bases between them. Germline values: CDR1 SGHNT, CDR2 YENEEA. CDR3 length: 15 amino acids. Written as DNA, the CDR3 is TGTGCCAGCAGCTCCCAGGGAGTAGCTAACTATGGCTACACCTTC. Amino acids: CASSSQGVANYGYTF.

The V call is TRBV3-1, the J call TRBJ2-3; D is possibly TRBD2 (5 bases). The CDR3 runs 15 residues. Per germline, CDR1 LGHDT and CDR2 YNNKEL (reference sequence). With 3 bases removed from V and 0 bases from J, the gap between germline ends came to 10 bases. The CDR3 coding sequence is TGTGCCAGCAGCCACGATGAGGGTAGCACAGATACGCAGTATTTT. This translates into CASSHDEGSTDTQYF.